The 8 T cell receptor beta chains below come from one sample, sequenced in a study of blood T cell repertoires in COVID-19. Only in-frame clones appear in the TCRdb table, and some are missing; sequencing was by immunoSEQ multiplex PCR. Of over 200,000 clones in the sample, roughly 80% were seen once. The material sequenced was peripheral blood. The receptor set was obtained from a human donor in a cohort sampled during active COVID-19.

This chain connects TRBV2 to TRBJ1-5, with D possibly being TRBD1 (5 bases). The V end was cut by 1 base, the J end by 1 base, with 8 bases between. The CDR3 has 15 residues. Germline CDR1 and CDR2: SNHLY and FYNNEI. In DNA, the CDR3 is TGTGCCAGCAGTGAAGGAGGACAAAGCAATCAGCCCCAGCATTTT. Its protein product is CASSEGGQSNQPQHF.

CDR3 loop: CASSPQTGSNEQFF. In DNA, the CDR3 is TGTGCCAGCAGCCCGCAAACAGGGAGCAATGAGCAGTTCTTC. The chain links TRBV9 to TRBJ2-1, with a weak D call TRBD1 (6 bases). Germline V gene data show CDR1 as SGDLS and CDR2 as YYNGEE. Trimming removed 4 bases from V and 6 bases from J, with 14 bases in between. The CDR3 totals 14 residues.

The chain links TRBV6-4 to TRBJ2-5; D is perhaps TRBD2 (5 bases). Germline values: CDR1 MRHNA, CDR2 SNTAGT. Trimming shortened V by 4 bases and J by 3 bases, and 9 bases separated the two germline ends. The CDR3 covers 13 residues. CDR3 in amino acids: CASSVSEKETQYF. CDR3 nucleotides: TGTGCCAGCAGTGTTAGCGAGAAAGAGACCCAGTACTTC.

This clone was detected only once. The CDR3 protein is CASSLLGQINEKLFF. CDR3 DNA sequence: TGTGCCAGCAGCCTCCTGGGACAGATTAATGAAAAACTGTTTTTT. V usage is TRBV7-9 and J usage is TRBJ1-4; 7 nucleotides align to TRBD1. Trimming cost V 5 bases and J 4 bases; bases outside gene matches: 7. Per the germline V gene, CDR1 is SEHNR and CDR2 is FQNEAQ (reference sequence). This CDR3 contains 15 residues.

The genes are TRBV5-4 and TRBJ2-3; 9 bases agree with TRBD2. Per germline, CDR1 SGHNT and CDR2 YYREEE (reference sequence). The CDR3 spans 16 residues. Unmatched junction bases numbered 8, after V lost 2 bases and J lost 4 bases. The CDR3 is CASSFQLSGSADTQYF. The CDR3 region has the DNA TGTGCCAGCAGCTTCCAACTTAGCGGGAGCGCAGATACGCAGTATTTT.

CDR3 in amino acids: CASSLSNTPYEQYF. The CDR3 DNA is TGTGCCAGCAGCTTATCCAACACCCCCTACGAGCAGTACTTC. The V and J genes are TRBV7-9 and TRBJ2-7; unclear D gene. Trimming left V 2 bases short and J 2 bases short, with 10 bases between. Per germline, CDR1 SEHNR and CDR2 FQNEAQ (reference sequence). This CDR3 has 14 amino acids.

The chain combines TRBV27 with TRBJ2-4; D remains ambiguous. V lost 5 bases, J lost 0 bases, and 8 bases lay in between. The germline gives CDR1 MNHEY, CDR2 SMNVEV (reference sequence). CDR3 size: 14 residues. CDR3 in DNA: TGTGCCAGCAGTGGCGGCTTAGCCAAAAACATTCAGTACTTC. This translates into CASSGGLAKNIQYF.

The V gene is TRBV4-3, the J gene TRBJ2-1; possible D gene TRBD2, 6 bases. CDR3 length: 15 amino acids. CDR1 and CDR2 from the germline V gene are LGHNA and YSLEER. The V and J ends lost 1 base and 2 bases respectively, with 9 bases between them. This CDR3 reads CASSQGLGAYNEQFF. Here the CDR3 DNA reads TGCGCCAGCAGCCAAGGACTAGGGGCCTACAATGAGCAGTTCTTC.